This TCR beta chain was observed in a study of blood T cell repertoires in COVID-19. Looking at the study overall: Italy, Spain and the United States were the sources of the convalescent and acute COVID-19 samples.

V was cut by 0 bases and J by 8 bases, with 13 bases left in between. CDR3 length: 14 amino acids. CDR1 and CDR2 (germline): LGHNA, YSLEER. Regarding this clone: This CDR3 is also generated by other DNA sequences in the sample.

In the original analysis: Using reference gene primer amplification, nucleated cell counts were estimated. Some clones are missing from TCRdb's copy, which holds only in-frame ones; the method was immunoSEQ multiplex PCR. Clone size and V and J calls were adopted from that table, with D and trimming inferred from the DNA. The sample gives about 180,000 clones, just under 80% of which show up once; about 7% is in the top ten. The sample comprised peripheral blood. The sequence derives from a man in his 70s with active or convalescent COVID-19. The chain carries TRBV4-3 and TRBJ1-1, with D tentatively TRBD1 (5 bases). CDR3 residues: CASSQDFQGTEAFF. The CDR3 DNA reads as TGCGCCAGCAGCCAAGATTTTCAGGGAACAGAAGCTTTCTTT.